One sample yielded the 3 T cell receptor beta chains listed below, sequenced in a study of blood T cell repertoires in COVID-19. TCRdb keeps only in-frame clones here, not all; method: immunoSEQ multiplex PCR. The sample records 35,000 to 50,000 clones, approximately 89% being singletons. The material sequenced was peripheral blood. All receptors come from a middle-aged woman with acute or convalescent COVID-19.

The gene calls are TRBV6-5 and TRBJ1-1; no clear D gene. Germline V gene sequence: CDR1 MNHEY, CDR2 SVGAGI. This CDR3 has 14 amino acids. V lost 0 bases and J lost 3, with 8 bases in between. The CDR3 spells CASSYSTRDTEAFF. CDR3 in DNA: TGTGCCAGCAGTTACTCGACAAGAGACACTGAAGCTTTCTTT.

The CDR3 DNA is TGTGCCAGCAGCGCACGGTGGGGGGTCGGATTCCAAGAGACCCAGTACTTC. Protein sequence: CASSARWGVGFQETQYF. The rearrangement links TRBV5-6 to TRBJ2-5, with D perhaps TRBD2 (6 bases). Deletions cut 4 bases from V and 1 base from J, with 20 bases between. The CDR3 sequence is 17 residues long. Per germline, CDR1 SGHDT and CDR2 YYEEEE.

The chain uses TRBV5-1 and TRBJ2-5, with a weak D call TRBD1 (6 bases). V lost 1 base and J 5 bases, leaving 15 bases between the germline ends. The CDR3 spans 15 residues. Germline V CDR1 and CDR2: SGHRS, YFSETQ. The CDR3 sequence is CASSLTTRGSETQYF. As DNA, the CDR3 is TGCGCCAGCAGCTTGACAACCAGGGGCTCGGAGACCCAGTACTTC. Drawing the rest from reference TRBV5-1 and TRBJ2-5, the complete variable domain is KAGVTQTPRYLIKTRGQQVTLSCSPISGHRSVSWYQQTPGQGLQFLFEYFSETQRNKGNFPGRFSGRQFSNSRSEMNVSTLELGDSALYLCASSLTTRGSETQYFGPGTRLLVL.